The 28 T cell receptor beta chains below were found in one sample sequenced in a study of T cell responses to AZD1222 COVID-19 vaccine. Clones were read by immunoSEQ multiplex PCR, and TCRdb kept only the in-frame ones, dropping some. Of 120,000 to 150,000 clones in the sample, 90% were seen once. The sequencing used peripheral blood, collected on day 0 of AZD1222 vaccination. Receptors originate from an adult in good health.

The chain couples TRBV19 to TRBJ1-2; 9 bases map to TRBD1. The V and J ends lost 10 bases and 4 bases, in that order; junction bases with no gene match: 10. The CDR3 is made up of 14 amino acids. Germline loops: CDR1 LNHDA, CDR2 SQIVND (reference sequence). CDR3 in amino acids: CAIPGTGKGYGYTF. The CDR3 DNA reads TGTGCCATCCCCGGGACAGGGAAGGGCTATGGCTACACCTTC.

This clone has a single count. V gene TRBV7-9 combines with J gene TRBJ2-4; perhaps TRBD1 as D (6 bases). Germline-derived CDR1 and CDR2 are SEHNR and FQNEAQ (reference sequence). The germline V and J ends were trimmed by 1 base and 2 bases, with 15 bases remaining between them. This CDR3 is built from 17 residues. The CDR3 sequence is CASSLVNSGVSKNIQYF. Here the CDR3 DNA reads TGTGCCAGCAGCTTAGTGAATTCAGGGGTATCCAAAAACATTCAGTACTTC.

As concerns this clone: The sample carries other DNA sequences with the same CDR3. The J gene is TRBJ1-6, the V gene TRBV7-2; D is undetermined. Germline CDR1 reads SGHTA; CDR2 reads FQGNSA. This CDR3 region has 15 residues. V was cut by 0 bases and J by 6 bases, with 9 bases left in between. CDR3 nucleotides: TGTGCCAGCAGCTTAGCAGGCCCTCCTAATTCACCCCTCCACTTT. Translated, it gives CASSLAGPPNSPLHF.

The gene calls are TRBV6-2 or TRBV6-3 and TRBJ2-4; 10 positions match TRBD2. The CDR3 is 16 residues long. Per germline, CDR1 MNHEY and CDR2 SVGEGT. The V segment lost 5 bases and the J segment 9 bases; nucleotides outside the gene matches: 13. CDR3 residues: CASSLAGEGGYSIQYF. CDR3 nucleotides: TGTGCCAGCAGTCTAGCGGGAGAAGGTGGCTATAGCATTCAGTACTTC.

The chain has TRBV4-3 and TRBJ2-7, with 7 nucleotides matching TRBD1. CDR3 length: 15 amino acids. V was clipped by 0 bases and J by 2 bases; unmatched bases: 4. The V gene's germline CDR1 is LGHNA and CDR2 YSLEER. The CDR3 region is CASSQDEGGPYEQYF. The CDR3, as DNA: TGCGCCAGCAGCCAAGATGAAGGGGGCCCCTACGAGCAGTACTTC.

The chain carries TRBV6-5 and TRBJ2-1; D is perhaps TRBD1 (5 bases). Germline CDR1 is MNHEY and CDR2 is SVGAGI. The CDR3 spans 15 residues. V gave up 6 bases and J gave up 8 bases, with 20 bases separating them. The CDR3 here is CASSITGQARDEQFF. For the CDR3, the DNA is TGTGCCAGCAGCATTACAGGCCAGGCTAGGGATGAGCAGTTCTTC.

As for this clone: Other DNA sequences of this sample code for an identical CDR3. The chain is built from TRBV6-6 and TRBJ2-2; 13 bases are a match to TRBD2. V shed 5 bases and J 3 bases; nucleotides not matched to a gene: 3. Germline lookup yields CDR1 MNHNY and CDR2 SVGAGI (reference sequence). This CDR3 comprises 16 residues. This chain's CDR3 is CASSPGLAGDTGELFF. For the CDR3, the DNA is TGTGCCAGCAGTCCCGGACTAGCGGGAGACACCGGGGAGCTGTTTTTT.

This clone appeared once. This chain connects TRBV18 to TRBJ2-3; maybe TRBD1 (6 bases). The CDR3 length is 14 residues. Germline-derived CDR1 and CDR2 are KGHSH and LQKENI. With 2 bases removed from V and 4 bases from J, the gap between germline ends came to 10 bases. CDR3 DNA sequence: TGTGCCAGCTCACCAAGAGGGGGAGCAGATACGCAGTATTTT. Translation: CASSPRGGADTQYF.

The rearrangement uses TRBV5-6 and TRBJ1-2; a possible D gene is TRBD1 (5 bases). Germline V lookup: CDR1 SGHDT, CDR2 YYEEEE. V was shortened by 1 base and J by 7 bases, with 20 bases between the two germline ends. The CDR3 consists of 16 residues. The CDR3 is CASSLSPDILGCGYTF. For the CDR3, the DNA is TGTGCCAGCAGCTTGTCCCCGGACATCCTGGGGTGTGGCTACACCTTC. Full variable domain (missing parts from reference TRBV5-6 and TRBJ1-2): DAGVTQSPTHLIKTRGQQVTLRCSPKSGHDTVSWYQQALGQGPQFIFQYYEEEERQRGNFPDRFSGHQFPNYSSELNVNALLLGDSALYLCASSLSPDILGCGYTFGSGTRLTVV.

This clone is a singleton in its sample. This chain joins TRBV11-2 and TRBJ1-6, with D maybe TRBD1 (6 bases). Germline CDR1 SGHAT, CDR2 FQNNGV. V dropped 6 bases and J dropped 9 bases, with 12 bases sitting between them. The CDR3 has 13 amino acids. The CDR3 DNA sequence: TGTGCCAGCAGTTCCACAGGGATTTCACCCCTCCACTTT. As protein: CASSSTGISPLHF.

The rearrangement joins TRBV2 to TRBJ1-5, with D perhaps matching TRBD1 (5 bases). V lost 4 bases and J 6 bases, leaving 13 bases between the germline ends. Germline CDR1 and CDR2: SNHLY and FYNNEI. The CDR3 is 14 amino acids. The CDR3 coding sequence is TGTGCCAGCAGTGGTGTCAGGGCAAGTCAGCCCCAGCATTTT. This sequence encodes CASSGVRASQPQHF. Variable domain in full (rest from reference TRBV2 and TRBJ1-5): EPEVTQTPSHQVTQMGQEVILRCVPISNHLYFYWYRQILGQKVEFLVSFYNNEISEKSEIFDDQFSVERPDGSNFTLKIRSTKLEDSAMYFCASSGVRASQPQHFGDGTRLSIL.

The chain recombines TRBV5-1 with TRBJ2-3; maybe TRBD1 (5 bases). V lost 0 bases to trimming and J lost 2 bases, with 13 bases between them. CDR1 is SGHRS and CDR2 is YFSETQ in the germline V gene. The CDR3 runs 16 residues. The CDR3 sequence: CASSLGGSSITDTQYF. The DNA for the CDR3 is TGCGCCAGCAGCTTGGGGGGCAGCTCCATCACAGATACGCAGTATTTT.

This clone was seen once. The chain couples TRBV4-1 to TRBJ2-3, with 13 bases matching TRBD2. Germline V gene sequence: CDR1 MGHRA, CDR2 YSYEKL. This CDR3 comprises 20 residues. The V segment lost 2 bases and the J segment 0 bases; nucleotides outside the gene matches: 11. The CDR3 nucleotides are TGCGCCAGCAGCCAATTGAGTGGACTAGCGGGAGTTCCTAGCACAGATACGCAGTATTTT. It codes for CASSQLSGLAGVPSTDTQYF.

This sequence joins TRBV7-3 and TRBJ2-5, with 11 bases identical to TRBD2. The germline gives CDR1 SGHTA, CDR2 FQGTGA. This CDR3 has 15 residues. Germline trimming cut 3 bases from V and 7 bases from J; bases unmatched to any gene: 7. The CDR3 DNA follows: TGTGCCAGCAGCTTTAGCGGGAGGGCCGTGGGGACCCAGTACTTC. Translating gives CASSFSGRAVGTQYF.

The rearrangement links TRBV3-1 (or the pseudogene TRBV3-2) to TRBJ2-1, with TRBD2 matching 11 bases. Germline CDR1 and CDR2: LGHDT and YNNKEL (reference sequence). The V segment lost 1 base and the J segment 0 bases; nucleotides outside the gene matches: 5. The length of the CDR3 is 18 residues. The CDR3 bases are TGTGCCAGCAGCCAAGGTTTTCTAGCGGGGGGCTCCTACAATGAGCAGTTCTTC. This translates into CASSQGFLAGGSYNEQFF.

Only one count was recorded for this clone. The chain combines TRBV11-3 with TRBJ1-6, with 7 bases lining up with TRBD1. Per the germline V gene, CDR1 is SGHNT and CDR2 is YENEEA. Germline trimming cut 4 bases from V and 9 bases from J; bases unmatched to any gene: 3. The CDR3 runs to 13 residues. Here the CDR3 reads CASSWQGGSPLHF. The CDR3 bases are TGTGCCAGCAGCTGGCAGGGGGGTTCACCCCTCCACTTT. The whole variable domain, filled in from reference TRBV11-3 and TRBJ1-6, reads EAGVVQSPRYKIIEKKQPVAFWCNPISGHNTLYWYLQNLGQGPELLIRYENEEAVDDSQLPKDRFSAERLKGVDSTLKIQPAELGDSAVYLCASSWQGGSPLHFGNGTRLTVT.

This chain joins TRBV30 and TRBJ1-1; D remains unclear. This CDR3 has 14 amino acids. Germline-derived CDR1 and CDR2 are GTSNPN and SVGIG (reference sequence). V lost 2 bases to trimming and J lost 0 bases, with 10 bases between them. The chain's CDR3 is CAWSLRALNTEAFF. The CDR3 DNA sequence: TGTGCCTGGAGTCTAAGGGCTTTGAACACTGAAGCTTTCTTT.

This chain links TRBV6-6 with TRBJ2-2; TRBD1 agrees at 7 bases. The CDR3 contains 14 residues. V dropped 7 bases and J dropped 3; count of bases not matched to a gene: 5. Germline CDR1 and CDR2: MNHNY and SVGAGI (reference sequence). The DNA for the CDR3 is TGTGCCAGCATAGGGACAGAGGACACCGGGGAGCTGTTTTTT. Amino acids: CASIGTEDTGELFF.

The chain joins TRBV28 to TRBJ2-1; 7 positions match TRBD2. In germline, CDR1 is MDHEN, CDR2 SYDVKM. The CDR3 is 16 residues long. V shed 3 bases and J 2 bases; nucleotides not matched to a gene: 7. The CDR3 loop reads CASSLRSGMAYNEQFF. CDR3 DNA: TGTGCCAGCAGTTTGCGGAGCGGGATGGCCTACAATGAGCAGTTCTTC.

The chain recombines TRBV5-5 with TRBJ1-2, with TRBD1 matching over 11 bases. Germline V lookup: CDR1 SGHKS, CDR2 YYEKEE (reference sequence). Losses at the gene ends were 4 bases for V and 8 bases for J; bases not matched to a gene: 7. CDR3 length: 14 amino acids. The CDR3 loop is CASSPGQGARGYTF. The CDR3, as DNA: TGTGCCAGCAGCCCCGGACAGGGGGCTCGAGGCTACACCTTC.

CDR3 protein: CASTQRTVIGEAFF. CDR3 nucleotides: TGTGCCAGCACCCAGAGGACAGTAATCGGTGAAGCTTTCTTT. V gene TRBV7-2 combines with J gene TRBJ1-1; maybe TRBD1 (6 bases). CDR1 and CDR2 from the germline V gene are SGHTA and FQGNSA. This CDR3 is built from 14 residues. V was clipped by 7 bases and J by 7 bases, with 19 bases between them.

The V gene is TRBV19, the J gene TRBJ2-1; 8 nucleotides align to TRBD2. The CDR3 has 14 amino acids. The V and J ends lost 3 bases and 6 bases, in that order; junction bases with no gene match: 4. CDR1 is LNHDA and CDR2 is SQIVND in the germline V gene (reference sequence). The DNA for the CDR3 is TGTGCCAGTAGTATCGGGGGGGTCCTCAATGAGCAGTTCTTC. It is translated as CASSIGGVLNEQFF.

V usage is TRBV30 and J usage is TRBJ1-3, with 9 bases fitting TRBD1. V lost 3 bases and J lost 4; bases outside the gene matches: 16. From germline, CDR1 is GTSNPN and CDR2 SVGIG (reference sequence). The CDR3 consists of 18 residues. The CDR3 sequence: CAWSQASGTGTAGNTIYF. CDR3 nucleotides: TGTGCCTGGAGCCAGGCCTCCGGGACAGGGACTGCCGGAAACACCATATATTTT.

CDR3 protein: CASSPPRGTLGEKLFF. Here the CDR3 DNA reads TGTGCCAGCTCACCACCTCGGGGGACCCTTGGGGAAAAACTGTTTTTT. This chain connects TRBV18 to TRBJ1-4; the D gene is possibly TRBD1 (5 bases). Trimming took 0 bases from V and 8 from J, leaving 16 bases between them. The CDR3 spans 16 residues. Looked up from germline, CDR1 is KGHSH and CDR2 is LQKENI. The entire variable domain, with the rest obtained from reference TRBV18 and TRBJ1-4, is as follows: NAGVMQNPRHLVRRRGQEARLRCSPMKGHSHVYWYRQLPEEGLKFMVYLQKENIIDESGMPKERFSAEFPKEGPSILRIQQVVRGDSAAYFCASSPPRGTLGEKLFFGSGTQLSVL.

This rearrangement joins TRBV7-2 to TRBJ1-1, with D possibly being TRBD1 (5 bases). The germline gives CDR1 SGHTA, CDR2 FQGNSA. Trimming shortened V by 3 bases and J by 4 bases, and 15 bases separated the two germline ends. The CDR3 contains 15 residues. CDR3 loop: CASSLGPGGGTEAFF. In DNA form, the CDR3 reads TGTGCCAGCAGCTTGGGGCCTGGCGGAGGCACTGAAGCTTTCTTT.

The chain carries TRBV19 and TRBJ2-7; 10 nucleotides match TRBD2. The V and J ends lost 0 bases and 3 bases, in that order; junction bases with no gene match: 2. The CDR3 has 15 residues. From germline, CDR1 is LNHDA and CDR2 SQIVND (reference sequence). The CDR3 nucleotides read TGTGCCAGTAGTATAGATAAGCGGGAGGGCTACGAGCAGTACTTC. Translating it yields CASSIDKREGYEQYF.

CDR3 sequence: CASKARGANYGYTF. The CDR3 region has the DNA TGTGCCAGCAAGGCGAGAGGGGCTAACTATGGCTACACCTTC. The chain recombines TRBV6-5 with TRBJ1-2; perhaps TRBD1 as D (5 bases). V was cut by 7 bases and J by 0 bases, with 12 bases left in between. The germline CDR1 and CDR2 sequences are MNHEY and SVGAGI. This CDR3 comprises 14 residues.

The V call is TRBV4-3, the J call TRBJ1-1; D is undetermined. V was shortened by 2 bases and J by 0 bases, with 4 bases between the two germline ends. The CDR3 length is 13 residues. The germline CDR1 and CDR2 sequences are LGHNA and YSLEER. CDR3 protein: CASSQFMNTEAFF. CDR3 coding DNA: TGCGCCAGCAGCCAATTCATGAACACTGAAGCTTTCTTT.